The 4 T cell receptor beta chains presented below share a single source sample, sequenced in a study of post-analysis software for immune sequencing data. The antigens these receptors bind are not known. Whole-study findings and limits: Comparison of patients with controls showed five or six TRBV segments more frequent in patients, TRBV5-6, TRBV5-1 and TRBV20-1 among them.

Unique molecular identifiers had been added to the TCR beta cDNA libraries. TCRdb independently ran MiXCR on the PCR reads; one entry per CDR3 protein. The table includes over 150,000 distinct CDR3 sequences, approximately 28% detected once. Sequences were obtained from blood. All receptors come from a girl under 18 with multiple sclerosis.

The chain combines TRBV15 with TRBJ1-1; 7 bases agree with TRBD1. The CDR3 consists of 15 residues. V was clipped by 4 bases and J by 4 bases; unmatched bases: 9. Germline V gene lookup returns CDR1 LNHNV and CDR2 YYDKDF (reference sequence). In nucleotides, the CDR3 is TGTGCCACCAGCAAGTGGGGCCAGGGGGGCACTGAAGCTTTCTTT. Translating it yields CATSKWGQGGTEAFF.

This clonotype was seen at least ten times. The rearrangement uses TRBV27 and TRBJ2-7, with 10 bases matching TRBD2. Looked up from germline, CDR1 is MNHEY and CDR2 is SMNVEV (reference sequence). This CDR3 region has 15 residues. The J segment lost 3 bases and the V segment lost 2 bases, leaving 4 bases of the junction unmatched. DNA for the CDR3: TGTGCCAGCAGTTTAAGTCTAGCGGGAGTCTACGAGCAGTACTTC. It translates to CASSLSLAGVYEQYF.

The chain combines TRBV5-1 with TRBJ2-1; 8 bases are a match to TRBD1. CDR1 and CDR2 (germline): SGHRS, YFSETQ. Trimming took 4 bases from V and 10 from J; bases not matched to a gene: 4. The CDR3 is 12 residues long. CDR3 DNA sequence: TGCGCCAGCAGCCAACAGGGGGACGAGCAGTTCTTC. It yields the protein CASSQQGDEQFF.

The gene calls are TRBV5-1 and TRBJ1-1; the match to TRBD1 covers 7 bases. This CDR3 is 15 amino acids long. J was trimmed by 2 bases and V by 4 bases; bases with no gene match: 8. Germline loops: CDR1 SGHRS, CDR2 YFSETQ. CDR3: CASSLETGLNTEAFF. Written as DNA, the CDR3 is TGCGCCAGCAGCCTGGAGACAGGGCTAAACACTGAAGCTTTCTTT.